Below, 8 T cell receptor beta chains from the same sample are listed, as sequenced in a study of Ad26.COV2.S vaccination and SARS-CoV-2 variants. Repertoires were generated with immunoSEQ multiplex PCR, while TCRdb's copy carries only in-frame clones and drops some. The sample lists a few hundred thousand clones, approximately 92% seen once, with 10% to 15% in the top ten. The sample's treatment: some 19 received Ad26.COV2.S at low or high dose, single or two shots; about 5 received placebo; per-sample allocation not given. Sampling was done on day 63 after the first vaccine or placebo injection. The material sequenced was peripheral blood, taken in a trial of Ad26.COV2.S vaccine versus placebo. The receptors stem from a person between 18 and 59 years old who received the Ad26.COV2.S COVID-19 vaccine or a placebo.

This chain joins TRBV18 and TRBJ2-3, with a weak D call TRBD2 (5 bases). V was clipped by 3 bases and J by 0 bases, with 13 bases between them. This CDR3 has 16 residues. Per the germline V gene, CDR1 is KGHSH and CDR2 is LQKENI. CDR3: CASSPVLGTSTDTQYF. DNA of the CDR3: TGTGCCAGCTCACCCGTACTAGGAACTAGCACAGATACGCAGTATTTT.

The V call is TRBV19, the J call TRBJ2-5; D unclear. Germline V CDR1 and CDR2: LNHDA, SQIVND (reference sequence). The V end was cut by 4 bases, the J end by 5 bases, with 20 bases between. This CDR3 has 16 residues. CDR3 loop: CASSNDASSGLETQYF. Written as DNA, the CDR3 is TGTGCCAGTAGTAATGATGCGTCCAGTGGGTTGGAGACCCAGTACTTC.

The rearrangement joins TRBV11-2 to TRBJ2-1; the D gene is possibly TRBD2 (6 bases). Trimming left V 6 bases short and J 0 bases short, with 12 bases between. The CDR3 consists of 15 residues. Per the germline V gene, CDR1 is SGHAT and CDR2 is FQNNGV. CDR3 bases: TGTGCCAGCAGTGGGGGGAGCAGCTCCTACAATGAGCAGTTCTTC. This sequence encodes CASSGGSSSYNEQFF.

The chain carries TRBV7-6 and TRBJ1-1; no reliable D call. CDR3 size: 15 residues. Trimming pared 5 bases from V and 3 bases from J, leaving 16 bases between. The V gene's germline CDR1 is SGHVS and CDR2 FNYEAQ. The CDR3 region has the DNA TGTGCCAGCAGCCTATACAACCGGGTTGACACTGAAGCTTTCTTT. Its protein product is CASSLYNRVDTEAFF.

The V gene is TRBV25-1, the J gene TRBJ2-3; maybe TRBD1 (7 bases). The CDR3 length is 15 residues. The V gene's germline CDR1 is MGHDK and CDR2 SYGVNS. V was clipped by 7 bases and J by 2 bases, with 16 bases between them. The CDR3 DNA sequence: TGTGCCAGCAACCAGGGGGGCCTTCCCACAGATACGCAGTATTTT. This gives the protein CASNQGGLPTDTQYF. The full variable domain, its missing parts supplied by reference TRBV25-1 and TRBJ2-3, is EADIYQTPRYLVIGTGKKITLECSQTMGHDKMYWYQQDPGMELHLIHYSYGVNSTEKGDLSSESTVSRIRTEHFPLTLESARPSHTSQYLCASNQGGLPTDTQYFGPGTRLTVL.

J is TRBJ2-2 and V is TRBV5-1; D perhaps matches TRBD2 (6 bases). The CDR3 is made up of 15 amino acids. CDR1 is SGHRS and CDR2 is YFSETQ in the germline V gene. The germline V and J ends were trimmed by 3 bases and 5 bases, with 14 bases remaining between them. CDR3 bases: TGCGCCAGCAGCTCAAGCGGGCAGCTTACCGGGGAGCTGTTTTTT. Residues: CASSSSGQLTGELFF.

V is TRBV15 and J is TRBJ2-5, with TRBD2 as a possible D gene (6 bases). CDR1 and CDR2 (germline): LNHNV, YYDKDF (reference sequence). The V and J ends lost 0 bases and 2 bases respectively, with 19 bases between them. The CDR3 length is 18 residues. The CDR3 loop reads CATSRDQLGGEQQETQYF. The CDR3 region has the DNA TGTGCCACCAGCAGAGACCAGTTAGGCGGGGAACAGCAAGAGACCCAGTACTTC.

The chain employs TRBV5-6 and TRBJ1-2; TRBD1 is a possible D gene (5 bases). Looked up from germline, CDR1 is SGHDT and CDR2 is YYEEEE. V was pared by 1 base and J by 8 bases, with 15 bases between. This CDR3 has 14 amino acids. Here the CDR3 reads CASSLTGLRGGYTF. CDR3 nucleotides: TGTGCCAGCAGCTTGACAGGTCTTAGAGGCGGCTACACCTTC.